The text below deals with one T cell receptor (beta chain). Antigen specificity is unknown. The time point here: pre-treatment sample, taken before nivolumab and TIL therapy. The tumor samples were excised metastases, mostly pleural nodules or supraclavicular lymph nodes. Patients then received nivolumab; progressors got lymphodepletion, TIL and IL-2. Patients were adults with stage 4 NSCLC. The data derive from a study of TIL therapy for anti-PD-1-resistant metastatic lung cancer. Notes on the study in general: Treatment-naive, never-smoker and oncogene-addicted patients were overrepresented in this highly selected cohort.

The libraries were made with immunoSEQ v3. Profiled with immunoSEQ multiplex PCR; TCRdb holds only in-frame clones, not every one. Altogether tens of thousands of clones are present, 55% to 75% being singletons, with the ten largest covering about 6%. This receptor was taken from a person aged 25-85 years with non-small cell lung cancer. The sample here was tumor tissue, taken at baseline.

The CDR3 spells CASSPSGFREQYF. The DNA of the CDR3 is TGTGCCAGCTCACCGTCAGGATTCCGGGAGCAGTACTTC. The gene calls are TRBV18 and TRBJ2-7; D gene ambiguous. The germline V and J ends were trimmed by 3 bases and 7 bases, with 13 bases remaining between them. This CDR3 region has 13 residues. Germline CDR1 KGHSH, CDR2 LQKENI.